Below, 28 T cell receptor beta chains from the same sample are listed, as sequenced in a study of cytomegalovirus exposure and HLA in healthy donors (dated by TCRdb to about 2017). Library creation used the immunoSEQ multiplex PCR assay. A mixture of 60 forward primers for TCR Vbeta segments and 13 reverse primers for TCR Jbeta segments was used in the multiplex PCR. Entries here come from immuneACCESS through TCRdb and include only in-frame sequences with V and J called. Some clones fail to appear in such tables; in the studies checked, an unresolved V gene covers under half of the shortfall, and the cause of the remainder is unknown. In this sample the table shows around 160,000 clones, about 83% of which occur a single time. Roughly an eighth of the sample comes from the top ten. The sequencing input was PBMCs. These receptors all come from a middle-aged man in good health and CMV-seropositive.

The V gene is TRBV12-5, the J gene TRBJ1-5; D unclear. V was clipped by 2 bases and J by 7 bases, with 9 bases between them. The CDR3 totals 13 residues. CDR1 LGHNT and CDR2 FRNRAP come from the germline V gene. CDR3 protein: CASGLFSGQPQHF. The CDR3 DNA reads TGTGCTAGTGGTTTGTTTTCCGGGCAGCCCCAGCATTTT. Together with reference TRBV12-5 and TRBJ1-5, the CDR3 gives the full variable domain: DARVTQTPRHKVTEMGQEVTMRCQPILGHNTVFWYRQTMMQGLELLAYFRNRAPLDDSGMPKDRFSAEMPDATLATLKIQPSEPRDSAVYFCASGLFSGQPQHFGDGTRLSIL.

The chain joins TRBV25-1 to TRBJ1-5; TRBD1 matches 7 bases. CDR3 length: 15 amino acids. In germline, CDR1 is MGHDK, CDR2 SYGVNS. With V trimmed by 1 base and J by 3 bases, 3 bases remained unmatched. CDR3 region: CASSEWGTDNQPQHF. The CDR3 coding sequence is TGTGCCAGCAGTGAATGGGGGACAGACAATCAGCCCCAGCATTTT.

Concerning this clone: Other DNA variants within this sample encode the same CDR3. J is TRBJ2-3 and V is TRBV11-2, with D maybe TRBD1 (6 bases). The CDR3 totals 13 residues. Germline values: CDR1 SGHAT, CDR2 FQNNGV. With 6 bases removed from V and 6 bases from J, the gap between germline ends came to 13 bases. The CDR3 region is CASSSQGTDTQYF. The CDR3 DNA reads TGTGCCAGCAGTTCCCAGGGGACGGATACGCAGTATTTT.

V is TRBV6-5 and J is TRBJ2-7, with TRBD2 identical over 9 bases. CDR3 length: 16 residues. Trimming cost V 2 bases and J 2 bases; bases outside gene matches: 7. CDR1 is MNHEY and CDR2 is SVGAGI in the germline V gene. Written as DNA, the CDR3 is TGTGCCAGCAGTTACAATGGGGGACTAGCCGCCTACGAGCAGTACTTC. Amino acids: CASSYNGGLAAYEQYF.

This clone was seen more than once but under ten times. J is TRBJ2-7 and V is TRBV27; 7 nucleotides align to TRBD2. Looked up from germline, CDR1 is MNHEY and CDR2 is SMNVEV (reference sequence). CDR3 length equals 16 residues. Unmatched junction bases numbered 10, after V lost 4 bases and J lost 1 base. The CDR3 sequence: CASSYKGGLGSYEQYF. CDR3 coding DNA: TGTGCCAGCAGTTATAAGGGAGGGTTGGGTTCCTACGAGCAGTACTTC.

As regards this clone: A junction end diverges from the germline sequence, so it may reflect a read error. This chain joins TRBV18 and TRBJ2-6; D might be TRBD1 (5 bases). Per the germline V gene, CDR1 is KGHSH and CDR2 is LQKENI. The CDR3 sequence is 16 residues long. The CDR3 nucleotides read TGTGCCAGCTCACCCCCCCGGACCTCTGGGGCCAACGGCCTGACTTTC. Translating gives CASSPPRTSGANGLTF.

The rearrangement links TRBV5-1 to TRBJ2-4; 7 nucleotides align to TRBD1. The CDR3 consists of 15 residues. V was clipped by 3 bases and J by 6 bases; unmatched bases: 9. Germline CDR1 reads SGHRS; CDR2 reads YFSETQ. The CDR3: CASSSDRLGGNIQYF. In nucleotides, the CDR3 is TGCGCCAGCAGCTCGGACAGGCTTGGCGGAAACATTCAGTACTTC.

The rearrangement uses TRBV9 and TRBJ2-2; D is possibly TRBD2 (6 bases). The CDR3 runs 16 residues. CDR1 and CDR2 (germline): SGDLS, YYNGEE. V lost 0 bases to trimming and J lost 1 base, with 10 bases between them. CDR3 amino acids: CASSVVGTGNTGELFF. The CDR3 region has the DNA TGTGCCAGCAGCGTAGTGGGGACTGGGAACACCGGGGAGCTGTTTTTT.

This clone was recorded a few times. The CDR3 reads CASSPGAYEQYF. Here the CDR3 DNA reads TGTGCCAGCAGCCCAGGGGCCTACGAGCAGTACTTC. The chain has TRBV7-2 and TRBJ2-7; D is perhaps TRBD1 (6 bases). V lost 5 bases, J lost 2 bases, and 7 bases lay in between. The CDR3 sequence is 12 residues long. From germline, CDR1 is SGHTA and CDR2 FQGNSA.

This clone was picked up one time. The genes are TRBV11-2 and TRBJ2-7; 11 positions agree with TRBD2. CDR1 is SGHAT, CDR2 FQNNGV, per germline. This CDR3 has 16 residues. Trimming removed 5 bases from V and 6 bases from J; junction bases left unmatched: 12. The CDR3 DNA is TGTGCCAGCAGCCCCTGGCCTAGCGGGAGGACATCCGAGCAGTACTTC. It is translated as CASSPWPSGRTSEQYF.

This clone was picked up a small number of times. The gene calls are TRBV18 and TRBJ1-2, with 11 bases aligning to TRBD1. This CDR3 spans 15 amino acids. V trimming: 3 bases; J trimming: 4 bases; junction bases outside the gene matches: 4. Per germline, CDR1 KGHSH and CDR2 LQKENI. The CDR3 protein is CASSPGQGAFYGYTF. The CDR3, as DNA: TGTGCCAGCTCACCCGGACAGGGGGCATTCTATGGCTACACCTTC.

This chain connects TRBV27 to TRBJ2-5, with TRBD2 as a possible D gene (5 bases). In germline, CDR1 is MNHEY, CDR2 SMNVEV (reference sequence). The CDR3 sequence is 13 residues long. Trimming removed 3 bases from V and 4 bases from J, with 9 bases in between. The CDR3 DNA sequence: TGTGCCAGCAGTTTCAGGCGGGCAGAGACCCAGTACTTC. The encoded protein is CASSFRRAETQYF.

CDR3: CASSMTQRGETQYF. The CDR3 bases are TGTGCCAGCAGCATGACCCAACGGGGGGAGACCCAGTACTTC. The chain is built from TRBV7-9 and TRBJ2-5; tentative D call: TRBD2 (6 bases). With 5 bases removed from V and 5 bases from J, the gap between germline ends came to 15 bases. Germline CDR1 is SEHNR and CDR2 is FQNEAQ (reference sequence). The CDR3 totals 14 residues. Full variable domain (outside the CDR3, taken from reference TRBV7-9 and TRBJ2-5): DTGVSQNPRHKITKRGQNVTFRCDPISEHNRLYWYRQTLGQGPEFLTYFQNEAQLEKSRLLSDRFSAERPKGSFSTLEIQRTEQGDSAMYLCASSMTQRGETQYFGPGTRLLVL.

The CDR3 DNA is TGCAGCGTGGGACAGGTGAACACTGAAGCTTTCTTT. It encodes CSVGQVNTEAFF. The rearrangement joins TRBV29-1 to TRBJ1-1; TRBD1 agrees at 8 bases. This CDR3 region has 12 residues. V was pared by 6 bases and J by 0 bases, with 0 bases of the junction left unmatched. CDR1 and CDR2 (germline): SQVTM, ANQGSEA.

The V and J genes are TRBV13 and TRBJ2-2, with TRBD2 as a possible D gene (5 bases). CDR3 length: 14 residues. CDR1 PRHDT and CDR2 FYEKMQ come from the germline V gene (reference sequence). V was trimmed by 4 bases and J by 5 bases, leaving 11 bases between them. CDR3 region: CASSSPGETGELFF. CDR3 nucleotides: TGTGCCAGCAGCTCCCCCGGGGAGACCGGGGAGCTGTTTTTT.

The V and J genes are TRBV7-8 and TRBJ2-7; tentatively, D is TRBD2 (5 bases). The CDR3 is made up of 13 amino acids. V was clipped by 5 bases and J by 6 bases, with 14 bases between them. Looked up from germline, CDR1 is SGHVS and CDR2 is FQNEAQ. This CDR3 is CASSPGSRGEQYF. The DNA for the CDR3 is TGTGCCAGCAGCCCGGGGTCCCGTGGCGAGCAGTACTTC.

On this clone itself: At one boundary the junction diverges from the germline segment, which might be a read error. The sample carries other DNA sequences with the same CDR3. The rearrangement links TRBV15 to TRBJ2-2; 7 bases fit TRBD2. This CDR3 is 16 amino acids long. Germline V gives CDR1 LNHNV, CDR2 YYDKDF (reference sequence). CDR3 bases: TGTGCCACCAGCAGAGGGGGACTAACCGGAGCCGGGGAGCTGTTCTTT. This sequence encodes CATSRGGLTGAGELFF.

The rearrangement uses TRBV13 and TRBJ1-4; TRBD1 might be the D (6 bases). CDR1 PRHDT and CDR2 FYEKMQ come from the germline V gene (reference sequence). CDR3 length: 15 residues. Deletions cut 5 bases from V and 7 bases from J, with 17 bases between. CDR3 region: CASSVGAHLGEKLFF. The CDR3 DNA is TGTGCCAGCAGCGTGGGGGCGCACCTTGGTGAAAAACTGTTTTTT.

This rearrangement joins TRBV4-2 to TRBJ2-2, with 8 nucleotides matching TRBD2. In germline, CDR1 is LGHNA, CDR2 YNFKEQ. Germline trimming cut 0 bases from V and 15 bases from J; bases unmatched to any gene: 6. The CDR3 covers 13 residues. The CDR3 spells CASSQERAGELFF. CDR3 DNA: TGTGCCAGCAGCCAAGAGAGAGCGGGAGAGTTGTTTTTT.

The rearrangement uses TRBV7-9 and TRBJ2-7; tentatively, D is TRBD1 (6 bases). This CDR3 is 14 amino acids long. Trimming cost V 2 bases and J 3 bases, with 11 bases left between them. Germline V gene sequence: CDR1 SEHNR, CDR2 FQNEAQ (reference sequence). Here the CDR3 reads CASSLRDTNYEQYF. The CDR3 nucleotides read TGTGCCAGCAGCTTACGGGACACTAACTACGAGCAGTACTTC.

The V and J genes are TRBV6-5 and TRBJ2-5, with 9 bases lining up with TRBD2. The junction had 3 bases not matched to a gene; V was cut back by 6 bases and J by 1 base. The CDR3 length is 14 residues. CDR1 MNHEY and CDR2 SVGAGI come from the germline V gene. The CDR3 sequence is CASRVAGVQETQYF. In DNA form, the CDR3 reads TGTGCCAGCAGGGTAGCGGGAGTCCAAGAGACCCAGTACTTC.

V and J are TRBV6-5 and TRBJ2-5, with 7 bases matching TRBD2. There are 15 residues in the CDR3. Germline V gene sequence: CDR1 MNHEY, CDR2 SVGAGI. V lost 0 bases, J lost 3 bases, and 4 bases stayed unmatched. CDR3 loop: CASSYSGGTKETQYF. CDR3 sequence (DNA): TGTGCCAGCAGTTACTCCGGGGGGACTAAAGAGACCCAGTACTTC.

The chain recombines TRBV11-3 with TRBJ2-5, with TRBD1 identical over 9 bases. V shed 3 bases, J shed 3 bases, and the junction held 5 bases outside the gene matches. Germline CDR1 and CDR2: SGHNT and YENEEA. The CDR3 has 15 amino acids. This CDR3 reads CASSLGQGAKETQYF. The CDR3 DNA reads TGTGCCAGCAGCTTGGGACAGGGAGCGAAAGAGACCCAGTACTTC.

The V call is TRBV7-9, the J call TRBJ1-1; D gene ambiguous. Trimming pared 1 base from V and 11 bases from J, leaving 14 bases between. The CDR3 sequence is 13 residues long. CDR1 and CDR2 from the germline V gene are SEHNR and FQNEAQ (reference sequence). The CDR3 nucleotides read TGTGCCAGCAGCTTAGAGGGCGGGGTCGGTGCTTTCTTT. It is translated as CASSLEGGVGAFF.

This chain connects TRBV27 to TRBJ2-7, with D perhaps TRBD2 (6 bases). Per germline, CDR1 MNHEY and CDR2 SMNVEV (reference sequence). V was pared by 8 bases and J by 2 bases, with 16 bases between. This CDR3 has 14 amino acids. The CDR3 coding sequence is TGTGCCAGCCGAAAACTAGCTGCAACCTACGAGCAGTACTTC. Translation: CASRKLAATYEQYF.

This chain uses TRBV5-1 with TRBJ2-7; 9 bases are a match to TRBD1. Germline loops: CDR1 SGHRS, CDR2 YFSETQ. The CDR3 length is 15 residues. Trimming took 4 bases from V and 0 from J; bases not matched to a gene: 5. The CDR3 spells CASSPTGGSSYEQYF. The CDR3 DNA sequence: TGCGCCAGCAGCCCGACAGGGGGGAGCTCCTACGAGCAGTACTTC.

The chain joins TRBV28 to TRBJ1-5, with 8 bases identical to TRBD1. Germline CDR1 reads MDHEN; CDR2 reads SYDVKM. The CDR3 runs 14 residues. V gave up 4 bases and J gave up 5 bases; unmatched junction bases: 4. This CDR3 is CASSSGQGHQPQHF. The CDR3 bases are TGTGCCAGCAGTTCAGGACAGGGCCATCAGCCCCAGCATTTT.

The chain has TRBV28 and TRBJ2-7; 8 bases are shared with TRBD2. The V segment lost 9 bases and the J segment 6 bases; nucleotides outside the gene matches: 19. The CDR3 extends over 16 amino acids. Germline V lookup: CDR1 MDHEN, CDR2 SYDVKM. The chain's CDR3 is CARAEPGLVHIREQYF. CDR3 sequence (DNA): TGTGCCAGAGCAGAGCCGGGACTAGTGCATATCCGCGAGCAGTACTTC. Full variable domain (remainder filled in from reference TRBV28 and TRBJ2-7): DVKVTQSSRYLVKRTGEKVFLECVQDMDHENMFWYRQDPGLGLRLIYFSYDVKMKEKGDIPEGYSVSREKKERFSLILESASTNQTSMYLCARAEPGLVHIREQYFGPGTRLTVT.